This T cell receptor beta chain was recorded in a study of blood T cell repertoires in COVID-19. The wider study: Sites across the United States, Italy and Spain contributed samples from acute and convalescent COVID-19. Sources were T cells, B-cell-depleted T cells, or PBMCs; the material itself was cDNA or gDNA.

This clone was observed many times. CDR3 length: 15 amino acids. Germline CDR1 and CDR2: SGHRS and YFSETQ. The V gene lost 2 bases and the J gene lost 0 bases, with 10 bases spanning the gap. Per the authors' pipeline: Nucleated cell number was recorded as an estimate derived from reference gene primer amplification. Data came from immunoSEQ multiplex PCR; TCRdb stores just in-frame clones and leaves some out. V and J calls and clone size are copied from that table; D and trimming were computed from the DNA. The table has about 200,000 clones, 84% seen once. This chain links TRBV5-1 with TRBJ2-3, with D maybe TRBD2 (6 bases). Sequencing input: peripheral blood. The source of this sequence is a human donor in a cohort sampled during active COVID-19. The CDR3 is CASSFLGGSTDTQYF. In DNA, the CDR3 is TGCGCCAGCAGCTTTCTCGGGGGTAGCACAGATACGCAGTATTTT.